This T cell receptor beta chain comes out of a study of blood T cell repertoires in COVID-19. Study-wide background: From the United States, Italy and Spain came samples of acute and convalescent COVID-19. Sources were T cells, B-cell-depleted T cells, or PBMCs; the material itself was cDNA or gDNA.

Trimming took off 1 base at V and 0 bases at J, with 6 bases between the two ends. From germline, CDR1 is SEHNR and CDR2 FQNEAQ (reference sequence). The CDR3 spans 15 residues. Original handling: The assay estimated nucleated cells by amplifying reference gene primers. Data came from immunoSEQ multiplex PCR; TCRdb stores just in-frame clones and leaves some out. V and J calls plus clone size are reproduced from that table; the DNA served to infer D and trimming. Found here are over 100,000 clones, about 90% of them singletons; the top ten hold about 4%. Material: peripheral blood. V gene TRBV7-9 combines with J gene TRBJ1-4; D unresolved. The origin of this receptor is a man younger than 30 with acute or convalescent COVID-19. CDR3 in amino acids: CASSLGQSTNEKLFF. The CDR3, as DNA: TGTGCCAGCAGCTTAGGTCAATCAACTAATGAAAAACTGTTTTTT. The complete variable domain, with remaining parts taken from reference TRBV7-9 and TRBJ1-4, reads DTGVSQNPRHKITKRGQNVTFRCDPISEHNRLYWYRQTLGQGPEFLTYFQNEAQLEKSRLLSDRFSAERPKGSFSTLEIQRTEQGDSAMYLCASSLGQSTNEKLFFGSGTQLSVL.